Below, 10 T cell receptor beta chains from the same sample are listed, as sequenced in a study of blood T cell repertoires in COVID-19. This table comes from immunoSEQ multiplex PCR, and its TCRdb copy is limited to in-frame clones, with some not included. This table holds about 200,000 clones, about 88% found once. The material sequenced was peripheral blood. The receptors derive from a man younger than 30 with active or convalescent COVID-19.

This chain links TRBV30 with TRBJ1-5; the D is unclear. In germline, CDR1 is GTSNPN, CDR2 SVGIG (reference sequence). The germline V and J ends were trimmed by 2 bases and 9 bases, with 17 bases remaining between them. This CDR3 has 14 residues. For the CDR3, the DNA is TGTGCCTGGAGTCTGCGCAATCCGGGGAGGCCCCAGCATTTT. Translating gives CAWSLRNPGRPQHF.

The rearrangement joins TRBV12-3 or TRBV12-4 to TRBJ2-2; the D is unclear. CDR3 size: 11 residues. V lost 3 bases and J lost 6, with 2 bases in between. The CDR3 sequence: CASSFAGELFF. CDR3 coding DNA: TGTGCCAGCAGTTTCGCCGGGGAGCTGTTTTTT.

The chain links TRBV5-1 to TRBJ2-7; 11 positions agree with TRBD2. With 4 bases clipped from V and 1 base from J, the junction kept 10 bases outside the gene matches. The CDR3 is 17 amino acids. From germline, CDR1 is SGHRS and CDR2 YFSETQ. The CDR3 DNA sequence: TGCGCCAGCAGCCCACTCTCTAGCGGGAGGCGGTCCTACGAGCAGTACTTC. This translates into CASSPLSSGRRSYEQYF.

The chain is built from TRBV11-2 and TRBJ2-1; D possibly corresponds to TRBD1 (6 bases). Between the trimmed V and J ends, which lost 5 bases and 3 bases, there was a span of 20 bases. The CDR3 contains 17 residues. Germline CDR1 is SGHAT and CDR2 is FQNNGV. In DNA, the CDR3 is TGTGCCAGCAGCGCTAGAACAGGGAACTCGGTCTACAATGAGCAGTTCTTC. Protein sequence: CASSARTGNSVYNEQFF.

The V gene is TRBV9, the J gene TRBJ2-1, with 8 bases matching TRBD1. This CDR3 has 13 amino acids. The germline CDR1 and CDR2 sequences are SGDLS and YYNGEE. The ends lost 7 bases at V and 1 base at J; junction bases unmatched: 1. The CDR3 DNA is TGTGCCAGCCAGGGGGCGTCCTACAATGAGCAGTTCTTC. This encodes CASQGASYNEQFF. The full variable domain, with the rest looked up from reference TRBV9 and TRBJ2-1, is DSGVTQTPKHLITATGQRVTLRCSPRSGDLSVYWYQQSLDQGLQFLIQYYNGEERAKGNILERFSAQQFPDLHSELNLSSLELGDSALYFCASQGASYNEQFFGPGTRLTVL.

For this clone: This CDR3 is also generated by other DNA sequences in the sample. The V and J genes are TRBV30 and TRBJ1-1, with D possibly matching TRBD1 (5 bases). There are 12 residues in the CDR3. Germline lookup yields CDR1 GTSNPN and CDR2 SVGIG (reference sequence). Trimming stripped 3 bases from V and 0 bases from J, with 5 bases between. The CDR3 DNA reads TGTGCCTGGAGCAGGGTGAACACTGAAGCTTTCTTT. Amino acid sequence: CAWSRVNTEAFF.

The V and J genes are TRBV10-1 and TRBJ1-2; 7 bases align to TRBD1. Germline-derived CDR1 and CDR2 are WNHNN and SYGVQD (reference sequence). Losses at the gene ends were 0 bases for V and 2 bases for J; bases not matched to a gene: 12. This CDR3 is built from 18 residues. The CDR3 sequence: CASSESISTGQLNYGYTF. The CDR3 DNA follows: TGCGCCAGCAGTGAGTCGATATCGACGGGACAGTTAAACTATGGCTACACCTTC.

The chain has TRBV19 and TRBJ1-2, with D unresolved. Germline V CDR1 and CDR2: LNHDA, SQIVND (reference sequence). Trimming removed 4 bases from V and 8 bases from J, with 11 bases in between. The CDR3 is 12 residues long. CDR3 nucleotides: TGTGCCAGTAGTAGAGGTGTCCAGGGCTACACCTTC. It is translated as CASSRGVQGYTF.

The chain combines TRBV19 with TRBJ2-3; possible D gene TRBD1, 6 bases. The CDR3 contains 14 residues. Germline-derived CDR1 and CDR2 are LNHDA and SQIVND (reference sequence). V was shortened by 1 base and J by 4 bases, with 9 bases between the two germline ends. CDR3 protein: CASSIGTAPDTQYF. The CDR3 DNA reads TGTGCCAGTAGTATAGGGACAGCACCAGATACGCAGTATTTT.

The chain combines TRBV24-1 with TRBJ2-3; 9 positions match TRBD2. Trimming took 10 bases from V and 0 from J; bases not matched to a gene: 10. CDR1 is KGHDR, CDR2 SFDVKD, per germline. CDR3 length: 16 amino acids. CDR3 amino acids: CATYTAGGRSTDTQYF. For the CDR3, the DNA is TGTGCCACGTATACAGCGGGGGGAAGAAGCACAGATACGCAGTATTTT.